Below are 26 T cell receptor beta chains sequenced from a single sample in a study. TCRdb reprocessed the 5' RACE reads via MiXCR and lists one record per CDR3 protein. The sample has about 40,000 distinct CDR3 sequences, approximately 17% seen once. The sequenced material came from naive CD4+ T cells sorted from a lymph node. This sample's subset: naive CD4+ T cells, CD4+CD45RA+CD25-. These receptor sequences come from a female donor with breast cancer.

The chain has TRBV25-1 and TRBJ1-1, with TRBD1 as a possible D gene (6 bases). The V and J ends lost 7 bases and 2 bases respectively, with 11 bases between them. This CDR3 contains 13 residues. Germline V gene sequence: CDR1 MGHDK, CDR2 SYGVNS. The DNA of the CDR3 is TGTGCCAGCATCCCACAGGGCAACACTGAAGCTTTCTTT. It is translated as CASIPQGNTEAFF.

Concerning this clonotype: This clone may be a read error of a much larger clone one base away. The chain is built from TRBV29-1 and TRBJ1-2; TRBD1 is a possible D gene (5 bases). The CDR3 totals 11 residues. Germline V gene data show CDR1 as SQVTM and CDR2 as ANQGSEA. The CDR3 region is CSVVRGDGYIF. DNA for the CDR3: TGCAGCGTTGTTAGAGGGGATGGCTACATCTTC.

This clonotype appeared a few times. This CDR3 is CASSYSRRTGELFF. CDR3 nucleotides: TGTGCCAGCAGTTACTCGCGGCGCACCGGGGAGCTGTTTTTT. This sequence joins TRBV6-5 and TRBJ2-2; no reliable D call. V lost 0 bases to trimming and J lost 4 bases, with 6 bases between them. CDR3 length: 14 residues. Germline-derived CDR1 and CDR2 are MNHEY and SVGAGI.

In its sample, this clonotype was seen a few times. The rearrangement uses TRBV7-2 and TRBJ2-7; 7 bases line up with TRBD2. V was pared by 6 bases and J by 4 bases, with 12 bases of the junction left unmatched. The CDR3 is 15 residues long. Per the germline V gene, CDR1 is SGHTA and CDR2 is FQGNSA. CDR3 amino acids: CASRRSGTTSYEQYF. Here the CDR3 DNA reads TGTGCCAGCAGGCGGTCCGGGACTACCAGTTACGAGCAGTACTTC. The full variable domain, rest sourced from reference TRBV7-2 and TRBJ2-7, is GAGVSQSPSNKVTEKGKDVELRCDPISGHTALYWYRQSLGQGLEFLIYFQGNSAPDKSGLPSDRFSAERTGGSVSTLTIQRTQQEDSAVYLCASRRSGTTSYEQYFGPGTRLTVT.

This clonotype was seen more than once but under ten times. The chain links TRBV9 to TRBJ2-3; D may be TRBD2 (6 bases). CDR3 length equals 15 residues. Between the trimmed V and J ends, which lost 0 bases and 3 bases, there was a span of 11 bases. Germline CDR1 SGDLS, CDR2 YYNGEE. The CDR3 protein is CASSVDGSRTDTQYF. The CDR3 nucleotides read TGTGCCAGCAGCGTAGACGGGAGCAGGACAGATACGCAGTATTTT.

The table lists this clonotype with a few counts. The DNA of the CDR3 is TGCAGTGTCCGAGATAGCGGGAGGGCCCATGAGCAGTTCTTC. Translating it yields CSVRDSGRAHEQFF. V is TRBV20-1 and J is TRBJ2-1, with 11 nucleotides matching TRBD2. The CDR3 is 14 amino acids. Trimming removed 7 bases from V and 8 bases from J; junction bases left unmatched: 10. Germline V gene sequence: CDR1 DFQATT, CDR2 SNEGSKA (reference sequence).

Note on this clonotype: A much larger clone differs from this one at a single base, so this may be a read error. The rearrangement uses TRBV29-1 and TRBJ1-2; unclear D gene. Germline CDR1 SQVTM, CDR2 ANQGSEA. This CDR3 has 12 amino acids. CDR3 loop: CSVQRSSYGHTF. As DNA, the CDR3 is TGCAGCGTACAAAGGAGTTCCTATGGCCACACCTTC.

This clonotype was detected many times. The V call is TRBV7-2, the J call TRBJ1-2; D is undetermined. V was trimmed by 5 bases and J by 4 bases, leaving 17 bases between them. Germline CDR1 and CDR2: SGHTA and FQGNSA. The CDR3 contains 15 residues. The CDR3 region is CASSPKVLDTYGYTF. The CDR3 nucleotides read TGTGCCAGCAGCCCAAAAGTTCTAGACACCTATGGCTACACCTTC.

The chain has TRBV5-1 and TRBJ2-7, with TRBD1 as a possible D gene (5 bases). V lost 1 base to trimming and J lost 6 bases, with 11 bases between them. Germline CDR1 SGHRS, CDR2 YFSETQ. The CDR3 contains 13 residues. Here the CDR3 reads CASSLWGLVEQYF. DNA for the CDR3: TGCGCCAGCAGCTTGTGGGGCCTAGTCGAGCAGTACTTC.

This chain uses TRBV3-1 with TRBJ2-1; D gene unclear. Trimming pared 0 bases from V and 13 bases from J, leaving 16 bases between. The germline V gene has CDR1 LGHDT and CDR2 YNNKEL (reference sequence). CDR3 size: 14 residues. In DNA, the CDR3 is TGTGCCAGCAGCCAAGAGAAGGTTGGGCAGGACCAGTTCTTC. It yields the protein CASSQEKVGQDQFF.

This clonotype has just a few counts. The rearrangement uses TRBV5-1 and TRBJ2-1; a possible D gene is TRBD2 (6 bases). In germline, CDR1 is SGHRS, CDR2 YFSETQ. There are 15 residues in the CDR3. The V gene lost 6 bases and the J gene lost 4 bases, with 17 bases spanning the gap. For the CDR3, the DNA is TGCGCCAGCAAAGGGTTGGCGGGACCGTACAATGAGCAGTTCTTC. Amino acids: CASKGLAGPYNEQFF.

This clonotype appeared many times. The chain carries TRBV12-3 or TRBV12-4 and TRBJ2-1; 11 nucleotides align to TRBD2. The CDR3 runs 15 residues. After removal of 6 bases from V and 3 bases from J, the junction contained 4 bases not matched to a gene. The CDR3 DNA sequence: TGTGCCAGCAGCCTACTAGCGGGAGACTACAATGAGCAGTTCTTC. Translation: CASSLLAGDYNEQFF.

This clonotype was found many times. The chain uses TRBV29-1 and TRBJ1-5, with D possibly being TRBD1 (5 bases). Germline values: CDR1 SQVTM, CDR2 ANQGSEA. V shed 0 bases and J shed 5 bases, with 8 bases lying between them. CDR3 length: 13 amino acids. Here the CDR3 reads CSVEETRDQPQHF. The CDR3 bases are TGCAGCGTTGAAGAAACCAGGGATCAGCCCCAGCATTTT.

This clonotype appeared many times. The rearrangement uses TRBV6-1 and TRBJ1-1; D unclear. Per germline, CDR1 MNHNS and CDR2 SASEGT. CDR3 length: 13 residues. V was pared by 4 bases and J by 3 bases, with 9 bases between. The CDR3 region has the DNA TGTGCCAGCAGTGGGCAGGCGGACACTGAAGCTTTCTTT. Translation gives CASSGQADTEAFF.

This clonotype has a handful of counts. The chain employs TRBV7-9 and TRBJ1-4; D call uncertain. V was trimmed by 5 bases and J by 3 bases, leaving 10 bases between them. Germline V CDR1 and CDR2: SEHNR, FQNEAQ (reference sequence). The CDR3 length is 14 residues. CDR3 in amino acids: CASSGSQSNEKLFF. The DNA of the CDR3 is TGTGCCAGCAGCGGATCACAGTCTAATGAAAAACTGTTTTTT. Variable domain in full (rest from reference TRBV7-9 and TRBJ1-4): DTGVSQNPRHKITKRGQNVTFRCDPISEHNRLYWYRQTLGQGPEFLTYFQNEAQLEKSRLLSDRFSAERPKGSFSTLEIQRTEQGDSAMYLCASSGSQSNEKLFFGSGTQLSVL.

This clonotype was counted at least ten times. This sequence joins TRBV29-1 and TRBJ2-1; D is possibly TRBD2 (6 bases). The germline V gene has CDR1 SQVTM and CDR2 ANQGSEA. The CDR3 length is 14 residues. V lost 2 bases and J 10 bases, leaving 18 bases between the germline ends. The CDR3 sequence: CSVERDLNVVEQFF. The CDR3 nucleotides are TGCAGCGTTGAACGGGACTTAAATGTTGTGGAGCAGTTCTTC.

This clonotype was seen only a few times. CDR3 sequence reads: CASSLVTTSYEQYF. The CDR3 coding sequence is TGTGCCAGCAGCTTAGTTACCACTAGTTACGAGCAGTACTTC. This sequence joins TRBV7-2 and TRBJ2-7, with a possible D match to TRBD2 (5 bases). V dropped 1 base and J dropped 4 bases, with 11 bases sitting between them. This CDR3 has 14 residues. Germline V gene sequence: CDR1 SGHTA, CDR2 FQGNSA.

Turning to this clonotype: A read error may explain this, as a much larger clone is one base away. This CDR3 fails to terminate in the conserved phenylalanine or tryptophan, so it likely reflects a read error. V and J are TRBV9 and TRBJ1-5; TRBD1 agrees at 7 bases. Germline V gene lookup returns CDR1 SGDLS and CDR2 YYNGEE. V lost 4 bases to trimming and J lost 7 bases; unmatched junction nucleotides: 11. The CDR3 runs to 15 residues. CDR3: CASSTGTGAGQPQHS. CDR3 nucleotides: TGTGCCAGCAGCACCGGCACAGGGGCCGGCCAGCCCCAGCATTCT.

The chain is built from TRBV28 and TRBJ2-4; 7 bases match TRBD1. Germline CDR1 and CDR2: MDHEN and SYDVKM. The CDR3 sequence is 15 residues long. With V trimmed by 1 base and J by 4 bases, 4 bases remained unmatched. The CDR3 bases are TGTGCCAGCAGTTTATCCGGGGACAGTAAAAACATTCAGTACTTC. This codes for CASSLSGDSKNIQYF.

This clonotype was counted only a few times. The chain employs TRBV6-1 and TRBJ2-3; D unresolved. CDR1 and CDR2 (germline): MNHNS, SASEGT. The CDR3 consists of 12 residues. Trimming took 6 bases from V and 4 from J, leaving 8 bases between them. CDR3 DNA sequence: TGTGCCAGCAGGGAGTTTCCAGATACGCAGTATTTT. This encodes CASREFPDTQYF.

The chain couples TRBV28 to TRBJ2-3; 7 nucleotides agree with TRBD2. Per the germline V gene, CDR1 is MDHEN and CDR2 is SYDVKM. This CDR3 has 14 amino acids. Trimming at V came to 7 bases and at J to 1 base, leaving 5 bases not matched to a gene. The CDR3 DNA follows: TGTGCCAGCAACAAAGCGGGGCGCACAGATACGCAGTATTTT. Its protein product is CASNKAGRTDTQYF.

This clonotype was seen a handful of times. The chain links TRBV20-1 to TRBJ2-7; D gene ambiguous. V lost 4 bases and J lost 0, with 10 bases in between. In germline, CDR1 is DFQATT, CDR2 SNEGSKA (reference sequence). This CDR3 has 13 amino acids. The CDR3 sequence: CSAMAIRSYEQYF. The CDR3 bases are TGCAGTGCTATGGCAATCCGCTCCTACGAGCAGTACTTC.

This clonotype was seen at least ten times. The rearrangement links TRBV29-1 to TRBJ2-7, with D tentatively TRBD1 (5 bases). V was shortened by 3 bases and J by 4 bases, with 13 bases between the two germline ends. Germline assignment: CDR1 SQVTM and CDR2 ANQGSEA. This CDR3 has 13 residues. CDR3 loop: CSVDQGNLYEQYF. DNA of the CDR3: TGCAGCGTTGATCAGGGCAACCTTTACGAGCAGTACTTC.

The V call is TRBV7-9, the J call TRBJ2-6; D is possibly TRBD2 (5 bases). This CDR3 comprises 16 residues. Trimming took 2 bases from V and 8 from J, leaving 16 bases between them. Germline V lookup: CDR1 SEHNR, CDR2 FQNEAQ (reference sequence). The CDR3 DNA reads TGTGCCAGCAGCTTAAGCGTGGGTGAGGGCTCCAACGTCCTGACTTTC. Translating gives CASSLSVGEGSNVLTF.

The rearrangement links TRBV6-1 to TRBJ1-2; D remains ambiguous. This CDR3 is built from 12 residues. Germline V lookup: CDR1 MNHNS, CDR2 SASEGT. Trimming shortened V by 1 base and J by 7 bases, and 7 bases separated the two germline ends. DNA for the CDR3: TGTGCCAGCAGTGAAGTAGCGGGTGGCTACACCTTC. Protein sequence: CASSEVAGGYTF.

The rearrangement uses TRBV7-2 and TRBJ2-3, with D tentatively TRBD1 (5 bases). Germline-derived CDR1 and CDR2 are SGHTA and FQGNSA. The CDR3 has 15 amino acids. V lost 1 base and J lost 4, with 12 bases in between. CDR3 residues: CASSLVAPGPDTQYF. The CDR3 DNA sequence: TGTGCCAGCAGCTTAGTTGCCCCAGGGCCAGATACGCAGTATTTT.